This T cell receptor beta chain was recovered during a study of T cells in Graves' hyperthyroidism and ophthalmopathy. The CDR3 loop spans 17 amino acids. CDR1 and CDR2 (germline): KGHSH, LQKENI. Trimming removed 1 base from V and 1 base from J, with 11 bases in between. Amplification yielded TCR beta CDR3 regions, with RNA transcripts as the source. First-round RT-PCR targeting the TCR CDR3 was performed with the HTBI primer set. In TCRdb, the multiplex PCR reads were re-called with MiXCR into one record per CDR3 protein. This table has about 410,000 distinct CDR3 sequences, around 13% appearing once.

The sequence was obtained from a woman in her 30s with Graves' ophthalmopathy. The gene calls are TRBV18 and TRBJ2-6; tentatively, D is TRBD1 (5 bases). Specimen: blood. The CDR3 region has the DNA TGTGCCAGCTCACCACTGCAGGGCTTGTCTGGGGCCAACGTCCTGACTTTC. This translates into CASSPLQGLSGANVLTF.